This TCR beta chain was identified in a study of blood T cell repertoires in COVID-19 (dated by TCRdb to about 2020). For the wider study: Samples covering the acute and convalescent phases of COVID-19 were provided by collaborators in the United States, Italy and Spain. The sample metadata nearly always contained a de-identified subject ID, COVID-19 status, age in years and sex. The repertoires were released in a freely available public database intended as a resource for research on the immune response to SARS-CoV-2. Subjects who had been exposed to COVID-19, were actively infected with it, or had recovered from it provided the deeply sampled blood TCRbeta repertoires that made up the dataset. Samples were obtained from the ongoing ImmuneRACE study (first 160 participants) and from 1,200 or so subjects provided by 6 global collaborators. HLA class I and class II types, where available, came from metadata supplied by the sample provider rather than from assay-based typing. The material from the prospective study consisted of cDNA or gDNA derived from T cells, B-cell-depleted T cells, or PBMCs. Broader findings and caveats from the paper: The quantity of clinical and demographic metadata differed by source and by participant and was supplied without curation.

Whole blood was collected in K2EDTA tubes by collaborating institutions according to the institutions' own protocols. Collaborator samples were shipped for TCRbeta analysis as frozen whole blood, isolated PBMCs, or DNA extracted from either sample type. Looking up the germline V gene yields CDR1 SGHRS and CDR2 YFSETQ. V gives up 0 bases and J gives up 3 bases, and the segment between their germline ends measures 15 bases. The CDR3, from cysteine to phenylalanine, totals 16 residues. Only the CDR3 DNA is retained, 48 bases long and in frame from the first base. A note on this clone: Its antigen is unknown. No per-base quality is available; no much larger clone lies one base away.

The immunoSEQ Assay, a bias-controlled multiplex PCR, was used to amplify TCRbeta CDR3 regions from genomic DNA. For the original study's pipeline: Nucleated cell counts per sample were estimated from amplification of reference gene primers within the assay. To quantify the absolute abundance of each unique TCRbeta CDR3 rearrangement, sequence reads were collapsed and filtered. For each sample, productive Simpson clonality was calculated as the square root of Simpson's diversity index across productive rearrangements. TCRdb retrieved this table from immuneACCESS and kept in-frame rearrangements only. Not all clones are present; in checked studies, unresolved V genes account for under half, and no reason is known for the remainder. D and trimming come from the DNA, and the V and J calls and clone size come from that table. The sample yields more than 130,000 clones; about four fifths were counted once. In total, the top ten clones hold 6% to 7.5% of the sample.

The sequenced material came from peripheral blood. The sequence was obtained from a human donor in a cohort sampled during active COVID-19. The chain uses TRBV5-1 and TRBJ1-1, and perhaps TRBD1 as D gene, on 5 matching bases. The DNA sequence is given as TGCGCCAGCAGCTTGGACGGAGGGGTTCGGTACACTGAAGCTTTCTTT. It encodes CASSLDGGVRYTEAFF.